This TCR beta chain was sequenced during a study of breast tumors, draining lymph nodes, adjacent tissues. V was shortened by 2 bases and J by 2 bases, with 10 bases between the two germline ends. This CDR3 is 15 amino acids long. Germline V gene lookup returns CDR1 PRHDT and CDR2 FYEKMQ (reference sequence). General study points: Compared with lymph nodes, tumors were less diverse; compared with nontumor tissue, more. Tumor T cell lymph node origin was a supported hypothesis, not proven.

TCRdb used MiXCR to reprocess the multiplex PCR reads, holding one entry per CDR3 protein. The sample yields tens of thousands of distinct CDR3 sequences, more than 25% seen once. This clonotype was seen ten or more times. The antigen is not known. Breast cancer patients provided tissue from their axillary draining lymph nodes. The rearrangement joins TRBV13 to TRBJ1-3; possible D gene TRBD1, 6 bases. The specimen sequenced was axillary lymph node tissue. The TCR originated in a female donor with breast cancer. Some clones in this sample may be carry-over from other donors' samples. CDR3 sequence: CASSLRTGPGNTIYF. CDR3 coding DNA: TGTGCCAGCAGCTTACGTACAGGGCCTGGAAACACCATATATTTT.